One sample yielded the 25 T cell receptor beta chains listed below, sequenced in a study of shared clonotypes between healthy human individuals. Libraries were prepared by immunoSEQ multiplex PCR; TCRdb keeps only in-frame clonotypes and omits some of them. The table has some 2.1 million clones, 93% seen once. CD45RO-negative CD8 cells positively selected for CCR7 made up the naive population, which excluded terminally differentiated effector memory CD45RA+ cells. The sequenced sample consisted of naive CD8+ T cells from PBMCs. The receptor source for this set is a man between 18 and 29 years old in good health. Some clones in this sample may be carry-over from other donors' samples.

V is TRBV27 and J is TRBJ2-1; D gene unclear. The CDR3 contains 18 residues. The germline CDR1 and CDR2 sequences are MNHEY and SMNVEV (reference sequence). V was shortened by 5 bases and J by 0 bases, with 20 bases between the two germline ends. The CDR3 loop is CASSVTIGLGSSYNEQFF. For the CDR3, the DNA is TGTGCCAGCAGTGTCACTATAGGGCTGGGTAGCTCCTACAATGAGCAGTTCTTC.

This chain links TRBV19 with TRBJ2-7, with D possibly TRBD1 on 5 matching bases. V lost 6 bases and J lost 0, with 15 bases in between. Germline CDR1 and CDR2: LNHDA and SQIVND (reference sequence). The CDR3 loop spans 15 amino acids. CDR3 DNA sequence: TGTGCCAGTAGCCACCCTCGACAGAACTCCTACGAGCAGTACTTC. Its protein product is CASSHPRQNSYEQYF.

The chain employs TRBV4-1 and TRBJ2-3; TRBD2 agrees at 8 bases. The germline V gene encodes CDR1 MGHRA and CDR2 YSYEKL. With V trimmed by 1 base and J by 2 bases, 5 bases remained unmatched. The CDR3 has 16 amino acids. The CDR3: CASSQVTSGATDTQYF. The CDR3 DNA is TGCGCCAGCAGCCAAGTAACTAGCGGAGCCACAGATACGCAGTATTTT.

The CDR3 DNA reads as TGTGCCAGCAGTTGGACAGGGGAGAACACTGAAGCTTTCTTT. Residues: CASSWTGENTEAFF. The chain links TRBV6-1 to TRBJ1-1, with TRBD1 matching over 9 bases. Looked up from germline, CDR1 is MNHNS and CDR2 is SASEGT. Trimming removed 5 bases from V and 1 base from J; junction bases left unmatched: 2. This CDR3 region has 14 residues.

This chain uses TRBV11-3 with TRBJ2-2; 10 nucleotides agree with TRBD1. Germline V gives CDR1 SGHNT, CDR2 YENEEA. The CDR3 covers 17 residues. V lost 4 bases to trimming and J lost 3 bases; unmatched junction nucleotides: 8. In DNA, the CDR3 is TGTGCCAGCAGCTCGCACCCGGGACAGGGGCACACCGGGGAGCTGTTTTTT. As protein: CASSSHPGQGHTGELFF.

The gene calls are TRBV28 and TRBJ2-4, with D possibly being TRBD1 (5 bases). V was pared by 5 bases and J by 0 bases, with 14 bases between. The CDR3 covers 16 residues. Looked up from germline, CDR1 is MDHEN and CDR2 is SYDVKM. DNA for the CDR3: TGTGCCAGCAGTCCCTTGACAGACGAAGCCAAAAACATTCAGTACTTC. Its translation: CASSPLTDEAKNIQYF.

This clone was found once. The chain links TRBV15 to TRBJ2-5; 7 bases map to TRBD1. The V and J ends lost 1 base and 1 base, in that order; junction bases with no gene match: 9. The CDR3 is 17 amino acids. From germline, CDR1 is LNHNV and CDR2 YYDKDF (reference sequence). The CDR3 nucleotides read TGTGCCACCAGCAGAGGAGAGGGGGCGTTGGTCCAAGAGACCCAGTACTTC. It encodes CATSRGEGALVQETQYF.

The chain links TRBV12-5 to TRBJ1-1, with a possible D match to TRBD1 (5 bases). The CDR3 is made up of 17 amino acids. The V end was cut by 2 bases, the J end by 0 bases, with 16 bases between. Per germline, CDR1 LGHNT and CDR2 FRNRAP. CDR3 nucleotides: TGTGCTAGTGGTTTGCCGCGGGACGGTAAATTGAACACTGAAGCTTTCTTT. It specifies CASGLPRDGKLNTEAFF.

CDR3 sequence reads: CASSSPGGLASYEQYF. CDR3 in DNA: TGCGCCAGCAGCTCCCCGGGTGGGCTCGCGAGCTACGAGCAGTACTTC. This chain links TRBV5-1 with TRBJ2-7, with D uncertain. The CDR3 extends over 16 amino acids. CDR1 and CDR2 (germline): SGHRS, YFSETQ. V lost 3 bases and J 3 bases, leaving 19 bases between the germline ends. Using reference TRBV5-1 and TRBJ2-7 for the parts outside the CDR3, the full variable domain is KAGVTQTPRYLIKTRGQQVTLSCSPISGHRSVSWYQQTPGQGLQFLFEYFSETQRNKGNFPGRFSGRQFSNSRSEMNVSTLELGDSALYLCASSSPGGLASYEQYFGPGTRLTVT.

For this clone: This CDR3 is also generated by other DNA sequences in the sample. Here the CDR3 DNA reads TGTGCCAGCAGTTTGTTGCAGCCCCTCTCCTACGAGCAGTACTTC. It encodes CASSLLQPLSYEQYF. V gene TRBV28 combines with J gene TRBJ2-7; no definite D call. In germline, CDR1 is MDHEN, CDR2 SYDVKM. V gave up 3 bases and J gave up 0 bases, with 12 bases separating them. This CDR3 region has 15 residues.

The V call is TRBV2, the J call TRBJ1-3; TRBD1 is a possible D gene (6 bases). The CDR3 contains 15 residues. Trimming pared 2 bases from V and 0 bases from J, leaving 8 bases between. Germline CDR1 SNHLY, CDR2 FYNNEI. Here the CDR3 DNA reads TGTGCCAGCAGTGAATGGACAGCCTCTGGAAACACCATATATTTT. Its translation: CASSEWTASGNTIYF.

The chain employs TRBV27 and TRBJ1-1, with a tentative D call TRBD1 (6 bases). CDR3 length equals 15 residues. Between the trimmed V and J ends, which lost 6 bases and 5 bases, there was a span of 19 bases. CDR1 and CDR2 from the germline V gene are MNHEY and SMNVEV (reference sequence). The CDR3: CASRLGRGARTEAFF. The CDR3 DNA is TGTGCCAGCAGATTAGGGCGGGGGGCCAGGACTGAAGCTTTCTTT.

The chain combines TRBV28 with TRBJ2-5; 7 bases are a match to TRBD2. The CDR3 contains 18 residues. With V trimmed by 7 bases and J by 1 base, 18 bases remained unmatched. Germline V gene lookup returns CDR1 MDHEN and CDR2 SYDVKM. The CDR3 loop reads CASTNSNRDGRTQETQYF. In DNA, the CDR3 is TGTGCCAGCACTAACTCGAACCGGGACGGGAGGACCCAAGAGACCCAGTACTTC. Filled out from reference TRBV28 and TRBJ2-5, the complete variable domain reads DVKVTQSSRYLVKRTGEKVFLECVQDMDHENMFWYRQDPGLGLRLIYFSYDVKMKEKGDIPEGYSVSREKKERFSLILESASTNQTSMYLCASTNSNRDGRTQETQYFGPGTRLLVL.

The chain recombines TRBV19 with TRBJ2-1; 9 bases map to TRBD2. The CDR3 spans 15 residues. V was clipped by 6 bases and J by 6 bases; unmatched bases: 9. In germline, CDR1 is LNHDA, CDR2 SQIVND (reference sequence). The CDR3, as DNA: TGTGCCAGTAGAACTAGCGGGTTTGGGGGCAATGAGCAGTTCTTC. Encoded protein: CASRTSGFGGNEQFF.

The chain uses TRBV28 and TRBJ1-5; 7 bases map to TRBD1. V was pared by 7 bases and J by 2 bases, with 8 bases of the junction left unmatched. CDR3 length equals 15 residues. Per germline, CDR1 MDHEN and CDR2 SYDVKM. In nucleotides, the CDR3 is TGTGCCAGCATCTTAAGGGGGCTCGGCAATCAGCCCCAGCATTTT. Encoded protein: CASILRGLGNQPQHF. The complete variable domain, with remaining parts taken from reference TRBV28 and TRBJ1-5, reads DVKVTQSSRYLVKRTGEKVFLECVQDMDHENMFWYRQDPGLGLRLIYFSYDVKMKEKGDIPEGYSVSREKKERFSLILESASTNQTSMYLCASILRGLGNQPQHFGDGTRLSIL.

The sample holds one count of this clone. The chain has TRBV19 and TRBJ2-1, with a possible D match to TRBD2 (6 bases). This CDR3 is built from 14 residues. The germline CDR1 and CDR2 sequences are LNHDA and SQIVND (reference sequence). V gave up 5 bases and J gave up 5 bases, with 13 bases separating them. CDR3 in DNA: TGTGCCAGTAGTTGGGGACTGGCTAACAATGAGCAGTTCTTC. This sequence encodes CASSWGLANNEQFF. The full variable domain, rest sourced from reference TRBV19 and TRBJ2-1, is DGGITQSPKYLFRKEGQNVTLSCEQNLNHDAMYWYRQDPGQGLRLIYYSQIVNDFQKGDIAEGYSVSREKKESFPLTVTSAQKNPTAFYLCASSWGLANNEQFFGPGTRLTVL.

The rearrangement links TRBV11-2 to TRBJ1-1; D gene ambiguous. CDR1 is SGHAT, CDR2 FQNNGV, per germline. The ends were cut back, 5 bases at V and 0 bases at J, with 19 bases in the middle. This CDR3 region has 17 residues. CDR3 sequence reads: CASSPEPTSLVNTEAFF. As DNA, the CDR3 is TGTGCCAGCAGCCCGGAGCCGACAAGTTTGGTGAACACTGAAGCTTTCTTT.

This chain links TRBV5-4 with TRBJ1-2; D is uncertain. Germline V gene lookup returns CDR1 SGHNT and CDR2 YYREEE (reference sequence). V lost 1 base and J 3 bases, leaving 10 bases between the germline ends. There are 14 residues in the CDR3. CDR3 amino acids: CASSLPFPYYGYTF. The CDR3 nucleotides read TGTGCCAGCAGCTTGCCGTTCCCCTACTATGGCTACACCTTC.

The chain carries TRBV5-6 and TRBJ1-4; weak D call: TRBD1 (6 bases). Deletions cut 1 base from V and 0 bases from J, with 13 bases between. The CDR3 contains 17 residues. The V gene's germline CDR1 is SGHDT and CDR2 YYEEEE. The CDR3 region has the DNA TGTGCCAGCAGCTTGACACAGGGCTACTCAACTAATGAAAAACTGTTTTTT. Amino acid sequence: CASSLTQGYSTNEKLFF.

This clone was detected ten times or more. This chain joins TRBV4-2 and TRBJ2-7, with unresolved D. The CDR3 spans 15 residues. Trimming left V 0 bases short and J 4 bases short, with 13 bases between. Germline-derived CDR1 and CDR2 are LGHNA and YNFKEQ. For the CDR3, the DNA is TGTGCCAGCAGCCAAGAAGGGTACCCTGGGTACGAGCAGTACTTC. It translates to CASSQEGYPGYEQYF.

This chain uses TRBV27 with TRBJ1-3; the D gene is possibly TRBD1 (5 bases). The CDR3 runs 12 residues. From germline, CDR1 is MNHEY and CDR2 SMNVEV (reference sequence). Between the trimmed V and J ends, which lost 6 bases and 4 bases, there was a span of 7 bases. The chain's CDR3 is CASRGPGNTIYF. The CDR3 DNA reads TGTGCCAGCAGGGGGCCAGGAAACACCATATATTTT.

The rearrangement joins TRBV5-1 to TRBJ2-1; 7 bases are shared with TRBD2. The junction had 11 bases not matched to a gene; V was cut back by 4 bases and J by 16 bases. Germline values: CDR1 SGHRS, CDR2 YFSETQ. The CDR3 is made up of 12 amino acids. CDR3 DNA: TGCGCCAGCAGCGGGGGGGAGCCCTCGGCTTTCTTC. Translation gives CASSGGEPSAFF.

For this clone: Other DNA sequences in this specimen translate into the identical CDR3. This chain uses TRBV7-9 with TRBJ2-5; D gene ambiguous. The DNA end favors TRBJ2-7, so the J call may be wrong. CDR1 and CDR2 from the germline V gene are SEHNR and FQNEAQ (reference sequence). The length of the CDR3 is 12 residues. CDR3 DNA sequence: TGTGCCAGCAGCCCCGGTCCCTACGAGCAGTACTTC. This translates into CASSPGPYEQYF.

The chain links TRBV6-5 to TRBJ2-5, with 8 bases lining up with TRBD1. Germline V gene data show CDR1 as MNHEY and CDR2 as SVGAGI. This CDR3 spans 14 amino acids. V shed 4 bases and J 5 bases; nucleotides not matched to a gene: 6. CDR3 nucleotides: TGTGCCAGCAGTTCCACAGGGGGAGATGAGACCCAGTACTTC. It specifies CASSSTGGDETQYF.

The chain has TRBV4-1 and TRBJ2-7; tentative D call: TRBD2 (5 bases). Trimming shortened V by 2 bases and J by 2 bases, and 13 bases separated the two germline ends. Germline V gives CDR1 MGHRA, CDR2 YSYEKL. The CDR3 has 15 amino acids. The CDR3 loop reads CASSQTRVRAYEQYF. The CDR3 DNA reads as TGCGCCAGCAGCCAAACAAGAGTGAGGGCCTACGAGCAGTACTTC.